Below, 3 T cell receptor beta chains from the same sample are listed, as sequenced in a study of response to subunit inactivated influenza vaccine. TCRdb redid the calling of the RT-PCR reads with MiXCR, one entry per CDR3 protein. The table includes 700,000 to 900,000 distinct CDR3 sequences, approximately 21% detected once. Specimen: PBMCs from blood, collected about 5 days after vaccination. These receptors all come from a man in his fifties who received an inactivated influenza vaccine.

In DNA, the CDR3 is TGTGCCAGTAATCAGGCGGCTAGCGGGAGCTCGCATACGCAGTATTTT. It yields the protein CASNQAASGSSHTQYF. The chain employs TRBV19 and TRBJ2-3; TRBD2 matches 10 bases. The length of the CDR3 is 16 residues. CDR1 and CDR2 (germline): LNHDA, SQIVND (reference sequence). The V segment lost 7 bases and the J segment 7 bases; nucleotides outside the gene matches: 14.

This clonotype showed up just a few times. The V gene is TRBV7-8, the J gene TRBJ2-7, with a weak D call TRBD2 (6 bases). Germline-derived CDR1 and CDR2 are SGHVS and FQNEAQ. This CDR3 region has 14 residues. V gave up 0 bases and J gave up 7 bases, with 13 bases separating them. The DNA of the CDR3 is TGTGCCAGCAGCTTAGCGCTCCGGGGAGGTGAGCAGTACTTC. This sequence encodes CASSLALRGGEQYF.

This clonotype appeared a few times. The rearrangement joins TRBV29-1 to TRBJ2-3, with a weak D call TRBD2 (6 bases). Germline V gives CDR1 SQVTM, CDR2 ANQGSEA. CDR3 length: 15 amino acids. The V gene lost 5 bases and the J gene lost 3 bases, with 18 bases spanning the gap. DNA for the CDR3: TGCAGCGTTTCACACACGGGGGTTGGAACAGATACGCAGTATTTT. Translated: CSVSHTGVGTDTQYF.